The source of this T cell receptor beta chain is a study of identifying expanded T cells in peripheral blood. Of note for this clone: Its specificity is unknown.

The CDR3 spans 15 residues. Germline CDR1 SQVTM, CDR2 ANQGSEA. The germline V and J ends were trimmed by 7 bases and 2 bases, with 20 bases remaining between them. Study conclusions and caveats: Clone count variance between roughly 2-week samples rose with total template count.

Assay used: immunoSEQ multiplex PCR; TCRdb lists only in-frame clones, some missing. Here the sample spans about 130,000 clones, 75% to 90% being singletons. What was sequenced was blood. The chain joins TRBV29-1 to TRBJ1-2, with D unclear. The TCR comes from a person aged 18 to 70 in good health. This chain's CDR3 is CSATRRASGNYGYTF. The CDR3 DNA sequence: TGCAGCGCCACCAGGAGGGCCAGTGGAAACTATGGCTACACCTTC.